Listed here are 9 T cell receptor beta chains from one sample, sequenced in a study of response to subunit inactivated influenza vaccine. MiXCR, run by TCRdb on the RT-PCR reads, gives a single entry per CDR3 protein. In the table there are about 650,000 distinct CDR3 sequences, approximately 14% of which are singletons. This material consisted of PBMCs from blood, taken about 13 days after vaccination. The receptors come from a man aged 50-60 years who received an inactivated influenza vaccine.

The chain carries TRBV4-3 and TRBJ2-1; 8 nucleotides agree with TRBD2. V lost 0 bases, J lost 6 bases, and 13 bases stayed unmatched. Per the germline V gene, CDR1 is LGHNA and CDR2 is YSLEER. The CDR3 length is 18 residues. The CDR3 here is CASSQDVAGISLVNEQFF. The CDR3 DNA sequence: TGCGCCAGCAGCCAAGATGTAGCGGGAATCTCCCTCGTCAATGAGCAGTTCTTC.

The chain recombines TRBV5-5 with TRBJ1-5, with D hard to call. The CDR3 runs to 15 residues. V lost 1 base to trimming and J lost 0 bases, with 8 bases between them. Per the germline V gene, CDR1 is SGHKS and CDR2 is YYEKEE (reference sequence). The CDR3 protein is CASSLKGDSNQPQHF. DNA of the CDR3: TGTGCCAGCAGCTTGAAGGGAGATAGCAATCAGCCCCAGCATTTT.

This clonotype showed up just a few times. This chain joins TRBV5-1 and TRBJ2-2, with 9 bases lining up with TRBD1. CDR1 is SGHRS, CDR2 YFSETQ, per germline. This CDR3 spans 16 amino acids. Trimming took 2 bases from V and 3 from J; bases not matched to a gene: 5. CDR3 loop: CASSFGTGTHTGELFF. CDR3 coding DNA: TGCGCCAGCAGCTTCGGGACAGGGACCCACACCGGGGAGCTGTTTTTT.

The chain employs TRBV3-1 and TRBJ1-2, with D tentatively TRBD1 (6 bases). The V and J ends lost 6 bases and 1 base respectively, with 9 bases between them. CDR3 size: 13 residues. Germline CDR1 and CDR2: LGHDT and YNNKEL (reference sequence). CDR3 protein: CASRRTDNYGYTF. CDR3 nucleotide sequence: TGTGCCAGCAGGCGGACAGATAACTATGGCTACACCTTC.

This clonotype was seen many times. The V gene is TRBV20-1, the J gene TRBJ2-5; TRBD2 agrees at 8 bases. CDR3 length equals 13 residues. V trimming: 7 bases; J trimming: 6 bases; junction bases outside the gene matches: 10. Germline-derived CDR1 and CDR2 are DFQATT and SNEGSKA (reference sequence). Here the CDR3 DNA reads TGCAGTGGGTGGTCCAGCGGGGGAAAGACCCAGTACTTC. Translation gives CSGWSSGGKTQYF.

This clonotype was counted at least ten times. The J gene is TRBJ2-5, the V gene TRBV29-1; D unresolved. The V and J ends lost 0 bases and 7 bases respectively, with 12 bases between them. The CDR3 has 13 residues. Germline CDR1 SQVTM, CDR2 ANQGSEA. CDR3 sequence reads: CSVEEGPVGTQYF. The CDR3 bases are TGCAGCGTTGAAGAAGGTCCGGTAGGGACCCAGTACTTC.

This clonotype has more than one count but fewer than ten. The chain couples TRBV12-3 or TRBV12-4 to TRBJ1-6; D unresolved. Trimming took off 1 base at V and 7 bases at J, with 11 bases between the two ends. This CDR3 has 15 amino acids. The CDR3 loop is CASSLVPLGNSPLHF. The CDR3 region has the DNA TGTGCCAGCAGTTTAGTCCCCTTGGGCAATTCACCCCTCCACTTT.

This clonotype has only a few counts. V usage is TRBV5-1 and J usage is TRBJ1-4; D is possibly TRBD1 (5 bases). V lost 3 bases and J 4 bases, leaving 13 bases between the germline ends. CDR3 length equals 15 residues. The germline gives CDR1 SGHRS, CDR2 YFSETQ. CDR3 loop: CASSSAGRINEKLFF. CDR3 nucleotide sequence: TGCGCCAGCAGCTCGGCGGGACGGATTAATGAAAAACTGTTTTTT.

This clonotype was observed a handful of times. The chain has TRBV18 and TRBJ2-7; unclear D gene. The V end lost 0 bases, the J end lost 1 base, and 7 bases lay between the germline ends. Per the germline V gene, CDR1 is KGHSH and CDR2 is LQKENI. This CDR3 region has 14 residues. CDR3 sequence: CASSPPEPSYEQYF. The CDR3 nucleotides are TGTGCCAGCTCACCACCCGAGCCTTCCTACGAGCAGTACTTC.